The entry that follows covers one TCR beta chain sequence. There is no known antigen for this receptor. Base qualities are not provided; no much larger clone lies one nucleotide away. This record belongs to a study of blood T cell repertoires in COVID-19 (dated by TCRdb to between 2020 and 2021). Context from the whole study: Collaborator samples came from the United States, Italy and Spain and covered acute and convalescent phases of COVID-19. The prospective study material was composed of cDNA or gDNA derived from T cells, B-cell-depleted T cells, or PBMCs. Subjects who had been exposed to COVID-19, were actively infected with it, or had recovered from it provided the deeply sampled blood TCRbeta repertoires that made up the dataset. The repertoires were released in a freely available public database intended as a resource for research on the immune response to SARS-CoV-2. Samples came from the ongoing ImmuneRACE study (first 160 participants) plus 1,254 subjects from 6 global collaborators. Sample metadata almost always included a de-identified subject ID, COVID-19 status, age in years and sex. Where HLA class I and class II types were available, the types were taken from metadata supplied by the sample provider, not from assay-based typing.

Whole blood was collected in K2EDTA tubes by collaborating institutions according to the institutions' own protocols. For TCRbeta analysis, collaborators shipped samples as frozen whole blood, isolated PBMCs, or DNA extracted from either of those sample types. From the cysteine up to the phenylalanine, the CDR3 has a length of 16 residues. The kept DNA is CDR3 alone, 48 bases in frame from the first base. The germline V gene encodes CDR1 SGHVS and CDR2 FNYEAQ. Between the V and J ends, shortened by 5 bases and 3 bases respectively, the junction contains 17 bases. What the work shows at the level of the full study, not this receptor alone: The amount of clinical and demographic metadata varied by source and participant and was provided uncurated.

The immunoSEQ Assay, a bias-controlled multiplex PCR, was used to amplify TCRbeta CDR3 regions from genomic DNA. The paper's processing steps were these. Within the assay, amplification of reference gene primers was used to estimate how many nucleated cells each sample contained. To quantify the absolute abundance of each unique TCRbeta CDR3 rearrangement, sequence reads were collapsed and filtered. For each sample, productive Simpson clonality was calculated as the square root of Simpson's diversity index over productive rearrangements. Not all clones reach the TCRdb copy of this immuneACCESS table, which keeps in-frame sequences only. Checked studies attribute under half of the gap to unresolved V genes and leave the rest unexplained. The DNA was the basis for D and trimming; V, J and clone size are from that table. Within this sample are 250,000 to 300,000 clones, with approximately 86% of them counted one time only. The ten largest clonotypes hold approximately 4% of the sample.

This TCR was recovered from a man between 18 and 29 years old with active or convalescent COVID-19. The sequence joins TRBV7-6 to TRBJ1-3; the D region possibly corresponds to TRBD1 (5 bases align). The sequencing input was peripheral blood. The CDR3: CASSASGARVGNTIYF. The nucleotide sequence is given as TGTGCCAGCAGCGCGTCTGGGGCACGGGTTGGAAACACCATATATTTT.